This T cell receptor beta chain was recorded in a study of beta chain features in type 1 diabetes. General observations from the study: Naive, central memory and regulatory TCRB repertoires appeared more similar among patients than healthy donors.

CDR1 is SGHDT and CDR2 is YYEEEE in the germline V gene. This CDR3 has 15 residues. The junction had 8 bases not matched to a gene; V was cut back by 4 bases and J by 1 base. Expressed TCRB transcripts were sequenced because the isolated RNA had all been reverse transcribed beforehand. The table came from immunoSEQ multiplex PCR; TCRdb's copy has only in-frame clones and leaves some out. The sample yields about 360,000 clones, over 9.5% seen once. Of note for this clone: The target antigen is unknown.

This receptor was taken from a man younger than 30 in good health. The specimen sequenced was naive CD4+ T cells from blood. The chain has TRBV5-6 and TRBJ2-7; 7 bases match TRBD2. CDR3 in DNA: TGTGCCAGCAGCCGGAGGTCTAGCGGTTCCTACGAGCAGTACTTC. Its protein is CASSRRSSGSYEQYF. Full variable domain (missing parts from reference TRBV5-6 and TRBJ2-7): DAGVTQSPTHLIKTRGQQVTLRCSPKSGHDTVSWYQQALGQGPQFIFQYYEEEERQRGNFPDRFSGHQFPNYSSELNVNALLLGDSALYLCASSRRSSGSYEQYFGPGTRLTVT.